Below are 20 T cell receptor beta chains sequenced from a single sample in a study of shared clonotypes between healthy human individuals. Data came from immunoSEQ multiplex PCR; TCRdb stores just in-frame clones and leaves some out. Here the sample spans about 300,000 clones, over 65% being singletons. Sequencing used memory CD4+ T cells sorted from blood. Documented subset: CD45RA-negative fraction. The receptors were sampled from a man aged 25-45 years in good health.

This chain links TRBV12-5 with TRBJ1-2; D possibly corresponds to TRBD1 (6 bases). The CDR3 length is 13 residues. The germline V gene has CDR1 LGHNT and CDR2 FRNRAP. Trimming stripped 7 bases from V and 3 bases from J, with 12 bases between. CDR3 nucleotide sequence: TGTGCTAGTGCCACAGGGATGGACTATGGCTACACCTTC. Protein sequence: CASATGMDYGYTF.

The chain has TRBV9 and TRBJ1-4; TRBD1 matches 9 bases. This CDR3 region has 14 residues. J was trimmed by 4 bases and V by 4 bases; bases with no gene match: 2. Germline assignment: CDR1 SGDLS and CDR2 YYNGEE. The CDR3 here is CASSLGQGNEKLFF. The CDR3 nucleotides are TGTGCCAGCAGCTTGGGACAGGGTAATGAAAAACTGTTTTTT.

Comments on this clone: Other DNA sequences in this sample translate to the same CDR3. The chain couples TRBV18 to TRBJ2-2; 8 positions agree with TRBD1. V gave up 5 bases and J gave up 2 bases; unmatched junction bases: 1. In germline, CDR1 is KGHSH, CDR2 LQKENI. The CDR3 has 14 residues. The CDR3 coding sequence is TGTGCCAGCTCAGGGACAGGCAACACCGGGGAGCTGTTTTTT. It encodes CASSGTGNTGELFF.

This clone was seen at least ten times. DNA for the CDR3: TGTGCCAGCAGTTTTACGTCGGGGCGCCTCGGGAATGAAAAACTGTTTTTT. Translation gives CASSFTSGRLGNEKLFF. This rearrangement joins TRBV27 to TRBJ1-4, with D tentatively TRBD1 (5 bases). V was clipped by 3 bases and J by 5 bases, with 19 bases between them. Germline CDR1 and CDR2: MNHEY and SMNVEV (reference sequence). The CDR3 sequence is 17 residues long.

This chain links TRBV7-9 with TRBJ2-3; 8 nucleotides line up with TRBD1. Germline V CDR1 and CDR2: SEHNR, FQNEAQ (reference sequence). The ends lost 1 base at V and 5 bases at J; junction bases unmatched: 11. This CDR3 is built from 17 residues. The CDR3 sequence is CASSLVTGVQFGDTQYF. DNA of the CDR3: TGTGCCAGCAGCTTAGTGACAGGGGTTCAATTTGGAGATACGCAGTATTTT. Combining the CDR3 with reference TRBV7-9 and TRBJ2-3 gives the whole variable domain DTGVSQNPRHKITKRGQNVTFRCDPISEHNRLYWYRQTLGQGPEFLTYFQNEAQLEKSRLLSDRFSAERPKGSFSTLEIQRTEQGDSAMYLCASSLVTGVQFGDTQYFGPGTRLTVL.

The V and J genes are TRBV28 and TRBJ1-4; 9 positions agree with TRBD1. This CDR3 is 15 amino acids long. The germline V gene has CDR1 MDHEN and CDR2 SYDVKM. The junction had 9 bases not matched to a gene; V was cut back by 5 bases and J by 8 bases. CDR3 residues: CASSLSTGGREKLFF. For the CDR3, the DNA is TGTGCCAGCAGTCTCTCGACAGGGGGGCGCGAAAAACTGTTTTTT.

A single count supports this clone. This rearrangement joins TRBV5-5 to TRBJ2-7; 7 nucleotides agree with TRBD2. The CDR3 covers 14 residues. Per germline, CDR1 SGHKS and CDR2 YYEKEE (reference sequence). After removal of 3 bases from V and 2 bases from J, the junction contained 5 bases not matched to a gene. The chain's CDR3 is CASSSPGRAYEQYF. As DNA, the CDR3 is TGTGCCAGCAGCTCCCCGGGGAGGGCCTACGAGCAGTACTTC. Looking up the rest from reference TRBV5-5 and TRBJ2-7 gives the full variable domain: DAGVTQSPTHLIKTRGQQVTLRCSPISGHKSVSWYQQVLGQGPQFIFQYYEKEERGRGNFPDRFSARQFPNYSSELNVNALLLGDSALYLCASSSPGRAYEQYFGPGTRLTVT.

This clone has only a few counts. At the DNA level, this CDR3 is encoded by other sequences in the same sample as well. This chain joins TRBV5-8 and TRBJ2-3, with D perhaps TRBD1 (5 bases). Germline V gene sequence: CDR1 SGHTS, CDR2 YDEGEE. The CDR3 spans 13 residues. Trimming removed 1 base from V and 4 bases from J, with 7 bases in between. Here the CDR3 DNA reads TGTGCCAGCAGCTTGAGGGGCGCAGATACGCAGTATTTT. Its translation is CASSLRGADTQYF.

This chain joins TRBV29-1 and TRBJ2-1, with 8 bases fitting TRBD1. Germline-derived CDR1 and CDR2 are SQVTM and ANQGSEA. V trimming: 6 bases; J trimming: 7 bases; junction bases outside the gene matches: 5. CDR3 length equals 12 residues. CDR3 amino acids: CSVAGQVNEQFF. The CDR3 nucleotides read TGCAGCGTCGCGGGACAGGTAAATGAGCAGTTCTTC.

V usage is TRBV5-1 and J usage is TRBJ1-5; perhaps TRBD1 as D (6 bases). Trimming left V 3 bases short and J 0 bases short, with 13 bases between. This CDR3 is 16 amino acids long. CDR1 is SGHRS and CDR2 is YFSETQ in the germline V gene. CDR3 DNA sequence: TGCGCCAGCAGCTCGGGACATCAAGGTAGCAATCAGCCCCAGCATTTT. Its protein product is CASSSGHQGSNQPQHF.

The V and J genes are TRBV7-3 and TRBJ2-2; the D call may be TRBD1 or TRBD2 (6 bases each). This CDR3 contains 16 residues. The V end lost 5 bases, the J end lost 5 bases, and 18 bases lay between the germline ends. Germline V CDR1 and CDR2: SGHTA, FQGTGA. DNA for the CDR3: TGTGCCAGCAGCCTCAACGGGGGCTATAATACCGGGGAGCTGTTTTTT. Its protein product is CASSLNGGYNTGELFF. Full variable domain (rest looked up from reference TRBV7-3 and TRBJ2-2): GAGVSQTPSNKVTEKGKYVELRCDPISGHTALYWYRQSLGQGPEFLIYFQGTGAADDSGLPNDRFFAVRPEGSVSTLKIQRTERGDSAVYLCASSLNGGYNTGELFFGEGSRLTVL.

The chain couples TRBV6-1 to TRBJ1-3; possible D gene TRBD1, 6 bases. CDR3 length: 17 amino acids. V was pared by 4 bases and J by 1 base, with 17 bases between. Per germline, CDR1 MNHNS and CDR2 SASEGT. The CDR3 sequence: CASSGGWGASSGNTIYF. As DNA, the CDR3 is TGTGCCAGCAGTGGGGGCTGGGGGGCTTCATCTGGAAACACCATATATTTT.

This clone is labeled as medium-sized. This sample includes further DNA sequences coding for the same CDR3. This sequence joins TRBV2 and TRBJ2-7, with D possibly TRBD2 on 5 matching bases. The CDR3 spans 14 residues. Germline V gene sequence: CDR1 SNHLY, CDR2 FYNNEI. V was clipped by 1 base and J by 6 bases, with 13 bases between them. The CDR3 DNA follows: TGTGCCAGCAGTGAAGTTGAGGGAGAGGGCGAGCAGTACTTC. Amino acids: CASSEVEGEGEQYF.

Remarks on this clone: The likely explanation is a read error, given a far larger clone one base away. This chain uses TRBV5-6 with TRBJ2-7; 10 bases match TRBD2. Germline-derived CDR1 and CDR2 are SGHDT and YYEEEE. V shed 1 base and J 4 bases; nucleotides not matched to a gene: 14. There are 18 residues in the CDR3. CDR3 in amino acids: CASSLRVAGGRAPYEQYF. CDR3 coding DNA: TGTGCCAGCAGCTTGCGTGTAGCGGGAGGCCGAGCGCCATACGAGCAGTACTTC.

V gene TRBV28 combines with J gene TRBJ2-7, with 12 bases aligning to TRBD2. This CDR3 has 18 residues. Trimming at V came to 4 bases and at J to 7 bases, leaving 17 bases not matched to a gene. The germline V gene has CDR1 MDHEN and CDR2 SYDVKM. This CDR3 is CASSSGLAGGPFVWEQYF. DNA of the CDR3: TGTGCCAGCAGTTCGGGTCTAGCGGGAGGGCCGTTTGTCTGGGAGCAGTACTTC.

The gene calls are TRBV4-1 and TRBJ1-6; unclear D gene. Germline lookup yields CDR1 MGHRA and CDR2 YSYEKL. Deletions cut 1 base from V and 10 bases from J, with 11 bases between. The CDR3 loop spans 14 amino acids. The CDR3 region is CASSQVSPESPLHF. CDR3 bases: TGCGCCAGCAGCCAAGTTTCCCCAGAGTCACCCCTCCACTTT.

In the case of this clone: The sample contains more than one DNA sequence encoding this CDR3. The genes are TRBV5-1 and TRBJ1-4; D unresolved. Germline values: CDR1 SGHRS, CDR2 YFSETQ. This CDR3 spans 14 amino acids. V shed 2 bases and J shed 0 bases, with 5 bases lying between them. CDR3 nucleotides: TGCGCCAGCAGCTTACAGACAACTAATGAAAAACTGTTTTTT. It yields the protein CASSLQTTNEKLFF.

The V call is TRBV2, the J call TRBJ1-5; D not certain. The germline CDR1 and CDR2 sequences are SNHLY and FYNNEI. The V gene lost 8 bases and the J gene lost 1 base, with 12 bases spanning the gap. The CDR3 spans 14 residues. The CDR3: CASREINSNQPQHF. The CDR3, as DNA: TGTGCCAGCCGAGAAATAAACAGCAATCAGCCCCAGCATTTT.

This chain links TRBV6-5 with TRBJ2-3; 8 positions agree with TRBD2. Per the germline V gene, CDR1 is MNHEY and CDR2 is SVGAGI. This CDR3 contains 14 residues. The chain's CDR3 is CATGGGISTDTQYF. CDR3 DNA sequence: TGTGCTACGGGGGGGGGCATTAGCACAGATACGCAGTATTTT.

The V and J genes are TRBV9 and TRBJ1-1; 7 bases line up with TRBD1. Germline loops: CDR1 SGDLS, CDR2 YYNGEE. Losses at the gene ends were 0 bases for V and 0 bases for J; bases not matched to a gene: 11. The CDR3 has 18 residues. The CDR3: CASSVVRTNRGMNTEAFF. As DNA, the CDR3 is TGTGCCAGCAGCGTAGTTCGGACGAACAGGGGCATGAACACTGAAGCTTTCTTT. The variable domain in full, completed from reference TRBV9 and TRBJ1-1, reads DSGVTQTPKHLITATGQRVTLRCSPRSGDLSVYWYQQSLDQGLQFLIQYYNGEERAKGNILERFSAQQFPDLHSELNLSSLELGDSALYFCASSVVRTNRGMNTEAFFGQGTRLTVV.